One sample yielded the 13 T cell receptor beta chains listed below, sequenced in a study of T-cell reconstitution after alpha-beta-depleted transplantation in children. Unique molecular identifiers were built into the TCRbeta library. In TCRdb, the PCR reads were re-called with MiXCR into one record per CDR3 protein. The sample shows about 140,000 distinct CDR3 sequences, about 9% of them seen only once. The sequences come from PBMCs, mostly from graft donor cells, collected 180 days after TCRalphabeta/CD19-depleted stem cell transplant. Every receptor here comes from a female patient younger than 10 who had a stem cell transplant for congenital amegakaryocytic thrombocytopenia, so the T cells may come from the graft donor.

This clonotype showed up many times. The junction and the germline gene differ at one end; a read error may be behind it. The chain carries TRBV28 and TRBJ2-1, with 12 positions matching TRBD2. The CDR3 covers 16 residues. Germline lookup yields CDR1 MDHEN and CDR2 SYDVKM. For the CDR3, the DNA is TGTCCCAGCAGGGAACTAGCGGGAGGAATCTACAATGAGCAGTTCTTC. Translated, it gives CPSRELAGGIYNEQFF.

This clonotype was counted at least ten times. The chain links TRBV7-9 to TRBJ2-7, with D unresolved. Germline CDR1 SEHNR, CDR2 FQNEAQ (reference sequence). The CDR3 extends over 13 amino acids. The ends were cut back, 5 bases at V and 1 base at J, with 9 bases in the middle. CDR3 loop: CASSHPGSYEQYF. The CDR3, as DNA: TGTGCCAGCAGCCACCCAGGATCCTACGAGCAGTACTTC.

The chain couples TRBV4-1 to TRBJ2-7; no clear D. Germline CDR1 is MGHRA and CDR2 is YSYEKL. The CDR3 is 11 amino acids. V was clipped by 0 bases and J by 4 bases, with 1 base between them. The CDR3 DNA reads as TGCGCCAGCAGCCAAGAGTACGAGCAGTACTTC. Residues: CASSQEYEQYF.

In this sample, this clonotype turned up a few times. The chain is built from TRBV28 and TRBJ2-1; D is tentatively TRBD1 or TRBD2 (7 bases each). Trimming pared 7 bases from V and 9 bases from J, leaving 19 bases between. The CDR3 sequence is 14 residues long. CDR1 MDHEN and CDR2 SYDVKM come from the germline V gene. CDR3 in amino acids: CASTGGVRESEQFF. The DNA for the CDR3 is TGTGCCAGCACAGGGGGGGTTCGGGAGAGTGAGCAGTTCTTC.

This chain links TRBV19 with TRBJ1-3; D is uncertain. Trimming stripped 6 bases from V and 0 bases from J, with 9 bases between. Germline V gene sequence: CDR1 LNHDA, CDR2 SQIVND (reference sequence). The CDR3 is 14 amino acids. CDR3 DNA: TGTGCCAGTAGATCCCAAGTCTCTGGAAACACCATATATTTT. It specifies CASRSQVSGNTIYF.

This clonotype has a count of ten or more. V and J are TRBV12-3 or TRBV12-4 and TRBJ1-1; D gene ambiguous. There are 11 residues in the CDR3. With 6 bases removed from V and 8 bases from J, the gap between germline ends came to 10 bases. The CDR3 loop is CASSSLGEAFF. For the CDR3, the DNA is TGTGCCAGCAGCTCGCTGGGGGAAGCTTTCTTT.

The chain uses TRBV24-1 and TRBJ1-5; a weak D match, TRBD1 (6 bases). The CDR3 loop spans 18 amino acids. The germline V gene has CDR1 KGHDR and CDR2 SFDVKD. Trimming left V 0 bases short and J 0 bases short, with 14 bases between. DNA of the CDR3: TGTGCCACCAGTGATTTGTGGGGCGGGGGCGATAGCAATCAGCCCCAGCATTTT. Its protein is CATSDLWGGGDSNQPQHF.

The chain has TRBV11-2 and TRBJ2-1; the D call may be TRBD1 or TRBD2 (5 bases each). The V gene's germline CDR1 is SGHAT and CDR2 FQNNGV. The CDR3 totals 18 residues. Trimming cost V 6 bases and J 7 bases, with 28 bases left between them. The CDR3 DNA sequence: TGTGCCAGCAGTCGGCCCCAATGGGGGAGACCTCGTGGAAATGAGCAGTTCTTC. Protein sequence: CASSRPQWGRPRGNEQFF.

Ten or more counts support this clonotype. The CDR3 DNA follows: TGCAGTGCTAGAACCATTTGGGGGGAGGAGGGCTACACCTTC. It translates to CSARTIWGEEGYTF. The rearrangement joins TRBV20-1 to TRBJ1-2, with D possibly being TRBD1 (5 bases). Germline V CDR1 and CDR2: DFQATT, SNEGSKA (reference sequence). CDR3 size: 14 residues. Between the trimmed V and J ends, which lost 2 bases and 8 bases, there was a span of 18 bases.

This clonotype was detected many times. The chain carries TRBV11-2 and TRBJ2-5; 7 bases line up with TRBD1. CDR1 is SGHAT, CDR2 FQNNGV, per germline. V shed 4 bases and J 7 bases; nucleotides not matched to a gene: 9. The CDR3 totals 14 residues. The chain's CDR3 is CASSSTTGKGTQYF. In DNA, the CDR3 is TGTGCCAGCAGCTCGACGACAGGGAAGGGGACCCAGTACTTC.

The sample holds many counts of this clonotype. This rearrangement joins TRBV6-1 to TRBJ2-7; weak D call: TRBD2 (6 bases). The CDR3 spans 15 residues. CDR1 and CDR2 (germline): MNHNS, SASEGT. The V and J ends lost 0 bases and 3 bases respectively, with 12 bases between them. CDR3 protein: CASSEAWRTIYEQYF. As DNA, the CDR3 is TGTGCCAGCAGTGAAGCTTGGAGGACTATCTACGAGCAGTACTTC.

This clonotype was recorded many times. J is TRBJ2-3 and V is TRBV20-1, with 7 bases aligning to TRBD2. CDR1 is DFQATT and CDR2 is SNEGSKA in the germline V gene (reference sequence). The CDR3 sequence is 13 residues long. V dropped 5 bases and J dropped 2; count of bases not matched to a gene: 4. CDR3 nucleotide sequence: TGCAGTGCTGAAAGCGGGGACACAGATACGCAGTATTTT. It is translated as CSAESGDTDTQYF.

V usage is TRBV12-3 or TRBV12-4 and J usage is TRBJ1-1; D may be TRBD1 (5 bases). The V and J ends lost 1 base and 4 bases respectively, with 10 bases between them. This CDR3 contains 14 residues. This CDR3 is CASSLVGGFTEAFF. The CDR3 DNA sequence: TGTGCCAGCAGTTTAGTCGGGGGGTTCACTGAAGCTTTCTTT.